Below are 3 T cell receptor beta chains sequenced from a single sample in a study of cytomegalovirus exposure and HLA in healthy donors. 13 Jbeta primers and 60 Vbeta primers were used for the PCR. Sequencing used immunoSEQ multiplex PCR; TCRdb keeps in-frame clones, though not all of them. The table includes 200,000 or so clones, 75% to 90% detected once. The specimen was PBMCs. These TCRs come from a woman aged 45-59 years in good health and CMV-seropositive.

This clone was observed a handful of times. The rearrangement uses TRBV5-1 and TRBJ2-2; D is ambiguous. The CDR3 contains 14 residues. V lost 4 bases to trimming and J lost 0 bases, with 7 bases between them. Germline CDR1 SGHRS, CDR2 YFSETQ. The CDR3 DNA is TGCGCCAGCAGCGCGACAACGAACACCGGGGAGCTGTTTTTT. Residues: CASSATTNTGELFF.

The chain couples TRBV6-5 to TRBJ1-5; perhaps TRBD1 as D (5 bases). CDR3 size: 14 residues. V lost 0 bases to trimming and J lost 4 bases, with 7 bases between them. Per germline, CDR1 MNHEY and CDR2 SVGAGI. This CDR3 reads CASSYSDRNQPQHF. In DNA form, the CDR3 reads TGTGCCAGCAGTTACTCAGACAGAAATCAGCCCCAGCATTTT.

The gene calls are TRBV2 and TRBJ2-7; 12 positions match TRBD2. With 6 bases clipped from V and 4 bases from J, the junction kept 7 bases outside the gene matches. CDR3 length: 15 residues. Germline V gene data show CDR1 as SNHLY and CDR2 as FYNNEI. CDR3 region: CASSVLAGGHYEQYF. The CDR3 DNA reads as TGTGCCAGCAGCGTACTAGCGGGGGGCCATTACGAGCAGTACTTC.